A selection of T cell receptor beta chains follows, all from one sample in a study of T cells in Graves' hyperthyroidism and ophthalmopathy. TCRdb ran MiXCR on the multiplex PCR reads and lists one entry per CDR3 protein. Among more than 500,000 distinct CDR3 sequences listed, 15% to 20% were seen once. The sample taken for sequencing was blood. All receptors come from a woman aged 30 to 39 with Graves' hyperthyroidism. Both conserved end residues are trimmed from each CDR3. Fields, in order: V gene, J gene, CDR3 protein.

TRBV3-1	TRBJ2-1	ASSQVGGQSYNEQF
TRBV28	TRBJ2-1	ASSGRRFNEQF
TRBV24-1	TRBJ2-6	AVSGANVLT
TRBV6-2/TRBV6-3	TRBJ1-1	ASLRKGQPNTEAF
TRBV7-9	TRBJ2-1	ASSHGTGGSGEQF
TRBV19	TRBJ2-3	ASSPLRSPDTQY
TRBV9	TRBJ1-3	ASSVHSGNTIY
TRBV29-1	TRBJ1-1	SASGQGAGAEAF
TRBV27	TRBJ2-2	ASRKDREAGELF
TRBV4-1	TRBJ2-3	ASSQDAIRTDTQY
TRBV7-2	TRBJ1-5	ASSFGDRGLPQH
TRBV29-1	TRBJ2-3	SVTLTSLVTQY
TRBV20-1	TRBJ2-7	SAREPGLAGGPYEQY
TRBV28	TRBJ2-5	ASSWDIPLGKTQY
TRBV12-3/TRBV12-4	TRBJ2-1	ASSPGGGQGRSGRVGEQF
TRBV20-1	TRBJ2-7	SARDWRYEQY
TRBV6-2/TRBV6-3	TRBJ2-1	ASSNGWGARSEQF
TRBV18	TRBJ2-6	ASSPQASGANVLT
TRBV3-1	TRBJ2-7	ASSQAGLATHEQY
TRBV28	TRBJ2-5	ASSLTRREETQY
TRBV20-1	TRBJ2-1	SARNPSAGGLNEQF
TRBV7-2	TRBJ2-1	ASSLGLRGGYNEQF
TRBV5-1	TRBJ2-7	ASSFQTSGTPYEQY
TRBV7-2	TRBJ2-7	ASSHRRERATYEQY
TRBV9	TRBJ2-7	ASSSRTTSYEQY
TRBV6-2/TRBV6-3	TRBJ2-5	ASSPGGSEIETQY
TRBV19	TRBJ2-7	ASKKRERPYEQY
TRBV28	TRBJ1-5	ASSPAGQGAQPQH
TRBV19	TRBJ1-5	ASSMGLKYSNQPQH
TRBV7-2	TRBJ1-2	ASSLGPTAIGYT
TRBV5-1	TRBJ2-7	ASSLEMGEDEQY
TRBV7-9	TRBJ2-1	ASRRGAHEQF
TRBV7-2	TRBJ1-5	ASSPQQGPEAQH
TRBV12-3/TRBV12-4	TRBJ2-2	ASSLTSRGLTLNTGELF
TRBV28	TRBJ2-1	ASSPFRRTSYNEQF
TRBV7-3	TRBJ2-2	ASSSGQGGYTGELF
TRBV6-1	TRBJ2-1	ASTASGKYNEQF
TRBV2	TRBJ2-7	ASSFSGLAGDEQY
TRBV27	TRBJ2-1	ASRTSGNGDEQF
TRBV6-2/TRBV6-3	TRBJ2-1	ASSYSVSPIGSYNEQF
TRBV7-8	TRBJ2-1	ASSPTSGIYNEQF
TRBV7-2	TRBJ2-7	ASSTWTGEQY
TRBV7-6	TRBJ2-1	ASSSTSGTSSYNEQF
TRBV2	TRBJ1-1	ASRKNRVTEAF
TRBV20-1	TRBJ1-5	SARSRGSQPQH
TRBV19	TRBJ2-1	ASKPGQGDYNEQF
TRBV28	TRBJ1-4	ASTIYRGGREKLF
TRBV19	TRBJ2-1	ASSPTRRGVNEQF
TRBV19	TRBJ2-2	ASSPLSDRVGGELF
TRBV7-9	TRBJ1-2	ASSWQGAEGYT
TRBV27	TRBJ2-3	ASGGLAGEHTQY
TRBV27	TRBJ2-7	ASSLSGVGVEQY
TRBV5-1	TRBJ2-7	ASSRDISYEQY